The present entry profiles one T cell receptor (beta chain) with its context. The antigen is undetermined. TCRdb itself ran the RT-PCR reads through MiXCR, one entry per CDR3 protein. The data contain more than 700,000 distinct CDR3 sequences, around 20% of them seen just once; the ten biggest clones take up roughly 10%. This record comes from a study of response to subunit inactivated influenza vaccine. Study-wide findings and caveats: The authors proposed limited new T cell recruitment per seasonal influenza vaccination.

The CDR3 is 16 residues long. Germline CDR1 and CDR2: SGHTA and FQGNSA. V was clipped by 5 bases and J by 2 bases; unmatched bases: 10. The sequence was collected from a man between 45 and 60 years old who received an inactivated influenza vaccine. The chain links TRBV7-2 to TRBJ2-7, with 9 bases fitting TRBD2. The material was PBMCs from blood, obtained more than 4 days after vaccination. The CDR3 DNA follows: TGTGCCAGCAGCGCCACTCTCGCGGGAGGGCCCTACGAGCAGTACTTC. It specifies CASSATLAGGPYEQYF.